A single sample is the source of the 32 T cell receptor beta chains below, sequenced in a study of T cell responses to AZD1222 COVID-19 vaccine. Assay: immunoSEQ multiplex PCR; the TCRdb copy retains only in-frame clones and omits some. The repertoire includes 110,000 to 150,000 clones, 70% to 90% of them detected once, and more than 7% sits in the top ten. The specimen was peripheral blood, collected on day 0 of AZD1222 vaccination. The origin of the receptors is an adult in good health.

The gene calls are TRBV7-8 and TRBJ1-1; 7 positions match TRBD1. After removal of 0 bases from V and 1 base from J, the junction contained 5 bases not matched to a gene. The CDR3 runs 16 residues. Germline CDR1 SGHVS, CDR2 FQNEAQ. In DNA, the CDR3 is TGTGCCAGCAGCTTAGCGCCGGGACAGCAGAACACTGAAGCTTTCTTT. Its translation: CASSLAPGQQNTEAFF.

The chain couples TRBV20-1 to TRBJ1-1; 10 bases fit TRBD1. Trimming at V came to 3 bases and at J to 5 bases, leaving 6 bases not matched to a gene. This CDR3 contains 14 residues. In germline, CDR1 is DFQATT, CDR2 SNEGSKA (reference sequence). DNA of the CDR3: TGCAGTGCTAGTGACAGGACAGGGGGGACTGAAGCTTTCTTT. Its protein is CSASDRTGGTEAFF.

The chain employs TRBV5-6 and TRBJ2-7; D gene uncertain. Germline V gene sequence: CDR1 SGHDT, CDR2 YYEEEE. The CDR3 covers 12 residues. The V end lost 3 bases, the J end lost 6 bases, and 10 bases lay between the germline ends. CDR3 loop: CASSSAWTEQYF. Written as DNA, the CDR3 is TGTGCCAGCAGCTCCGCGTGGACCGAGCAGTACTTC.

This clone was observed once. The gene calls are TRBV19 and TRBJ2-7; D possibly matches TRBD1 or TRBD2 (7 bases each). The CDR3 runs 14 residues. V shed 5 bases and J shed 6 bases, with 17 bases lying between them. Germline CDR1 reads LNHDA; CDR2 reads SQIVND (reference sequence). The CDR3 loop is CASSQRGQGGEQYF. The CDR3 DNA reads as TGTGCCAGTAGTCAGCGGGGCCAGGGGGGCGAGCAGTACTTC.

The DNA of the CDR3 is TGTGCCAGCAGACTAGCGGGGGGGCGTAATGAGCAGTTCTTC. This sequence encodes CASRLAGGRNEQFF. The genes are TRBV4-2 and TRBJ2-1; 13 nucleotides align to TRBD2. Germline lookup yields CDR1 LGHNA and CDR2 YNFKEQ. CDR3 length: 14 amino acids. V shed 6 bases and J 7 bases; nucleotides not matched to a gene: 3.

V is TRBV6-5 and J is TRBJ2-1, with TRBD1 matching 9 bases. V trimming: 7 bases; J trimming: 6 bases; junction bases outside the gene matches: 4. The CDR3 extends over 13 amino acids. In germline, CDR1 is MNHEY, CDR2 SVGAGI. CDR3 sequence reads: CASNGQGPNEQFF. CDR3 in DNA: TGTGCCAGCAATGGACAGGGGCCCAATGAGCAGTTCTTC.

The chain combines TRBV20-1 with TRBJ1-2; D is possibly TRBD1 (6 bases). The CDR3 is 11 residues long. Per germline, CDR1 DFQATT and CDR2 SNEGSKA (reference sequence). V lost 6 bases and J 4 bases, leaving 9 bases between the germline ends. The CDR3 sequence is CSASTGYGYTF. The CDR3 DNA reads TGCAGTGCCTCGACAGGCTATGGCTACACCTTC.

The chain carries TRBV5-1 and TRBJ2-2; 7 nucleotides align to TRBD1. Looked up from germline, CDR1 is SGHRS and CDR2 is YFSETQ. This CDR3 comprises 15 residues. V lost 2 bases, J lost 7 bases, and 8 bases stayed unmatched. The CDR3 DNA reads as TGCGCCAGCAGCTTTGGCGACAGGGAAGTCGGGGAGCTGTTTTTT. Amino acids: CASSFGDREVGELFF.

The gene calls are TRBV11-2 and TRBJ2-2; 8 bases agree with TRBD2. The CDR3 loop spans 17 amino acids. V trimming: 4 bases; J trimming: 4 bases; junction bases outside the gene matches: 11. Germline CDR1 is SGHAT and CDR2 is FQNNGV. The CDR3 DNA is TGTGCCAGCAGCTCCAAGGTTAGCGGGGTCACCACCGGGGAGCTGTTTTTT. This translates into CASSSKVSGVTTGELFF. The entire variable domain, with the rest obtained from reference TRBV11-2 and TRBJ2-2, is as follows: EAGVAQSPRYKIIEKRQSVAFWCNPISGHATLYWYQQILGQGPKLLIQFQNNGVVDDSQLPKDRFSAERLKGVDSTLKIQPAKLEDSAVYLCASSSKVSGVTTGELFFGEGSRLTVL.

The CDR3 DNA follows: TGTGCCAGCAGAGGAGCGCAGGGTATCAATCAGCCCCAGCATTTT. Encoded protein: CASRGAQGINQPQHF. V is TRBV28 and J is TRBJ1-5; TRBD1 might be the D (5 bases). Looked up from germline, CDR1 is MDHEN and CDR2 is SYDVKM. This CDR3 contains 15 residues. Trimming removed 6 bases at V and 3 bases at J, with 15 bases between. Combining the CDR3 with reference TRBV28 and TRBJ1-5 gives the whole variable domain DVKVTQSSRYLVKRTGEKVFLECVQDMDHENMFWYRQDPGLGLRLIYFSYDVKMKEKGDIPEGYSVSREKKERFSLILESASTNQTSMYLCASRGAQGINQPQHFGDGTRLSIL.

This chain connects TRBV5-1 to TRBJ2-3; TRBD2 matches 11 bases. CDR3 length equals 16 residues. The germline V gene encodes CDR1 SGHRS and CDR2 YFSETQ. Unmatched junction bases numbered 9, after V lost 0 bases and J lost 9 bases. This CDR3 is CASSLGSGGAQGTQYF. The CDR3 nucleotides are TGCGCCAGCAGCTTGGGTAGCGGGGGGGCGCAGGGCACGCAGTATTTT. The complete variable domain, with remaining parts taken from reference TRBV5-1 and TRBJ2-3, reads KAGVTQTPRYLIKTRGQQVTLSCSPISGHRSVSWYQQTPGQGLQFLFEYFSETQRNKGNFPGRFSGRQFSNSRSEMNVSTLELGDSALYLCASSLGSGGAQGTQYFGPGTRLTVL.

Details on this clone: A read error is likely, as this CDR3 ends without the conserved phenylalanine or tryptophan. No DNA is shown, since the ends of the CDR3 on it are uncertain; the CDR3 is the one TCRdb lists. This rearrangement joins TRBV6-5 to TRBJ2-7; the table gives TRBD2 as D, unverified against the DNA. The germline V gene encodes CDR1 MNHEY and CDR2 SVGAGI. The CDR3 is 12 residues long, counting both termini. The chain's CDR3 is CASSPSPRGGGG.

V gene TRBV6-5 combines with J gene TRBJ1-5, with a weak D call TRBD1 (6 bases). The germline gives CDR1 MNHEY, CDR2 SVGAGI. The CDR3 has 15 residues. Deletions cut 3 bases from V and 4 bases from J, with 13 bases between. This CDR3 reads CASSYSQQGNQPQHF. The CDR3 DNA reads TGTGCCAGCAGTTATTCCCAACAGGGAAATCAGCCCCAGCATTTT.

A word on this clone: The identical CDR3 is also encoded by other nucleotide sequences in the sample. The rearrangement links TRBV30 to TRBJ1-3, with unresolved D. With 2 bases removed from V and 0 bases from J, the gap between germline ends came to 5 bases. This CDR3 has 13 amino acids. From germline, CDR1 is GTSNPN and CDR2 SVGIG (reference sequence). The CDR3 is CAWSTSSGNTIYF. The DNA for the CDR3 is TGTGCCTGGAGTACCAGCTCTGGAAACACCATATATTTT. The variable domain in full, with the rest retrieved from reference TRBV30 and TRBJ1-3, is SQTIHQWPATLVQPVGSPLSLECTVEGTSNPNLYWYRQAAGRGLQLLFYSVGIGQISSEVPQNLSASRPQDRQFILSSKKLLLSDSGFYLCAWSTSSGNTIYFGEGSWLTVV.

CDR3 protein: CASSHPWGRTQGEKLFF. Written as DNA, the CDR3 is TGTGCCAGCAGCCATCCTTGGGGGAGGACCCAGGGTGAAAAACTGTTTTTT. This chain uses TRBV3-1 (or the pseudogene TRBV3-2) with TRBJ1-4, with D perhaps matching TRBD1 (5 bases). Trimming left V 3 bases short and J 7 bases short, with 21 bases between. Germline values: CDR1 LGHDT, CDR2 YNNKEL (reference sequence). This CDR3 is built from 17 residues.

The chain couples TRBV2 to TRBJ1-4, with 7 bases aligning to TRBD1. Germline trimming cut 5 bases from V and 4 bases from J; bases unmatched to any gene: 4. Germline CDR1 and CDR2: SNHLY and FYNNEI. The CDR3 has 14 residues. CDR3 in DNA: TGTGCCAGCAGTCCCGGGACAGTTAATGAAAAACTGTTTTTT. The encoded protein is CASSPGTVNEKLFF.

The V and J genes are TRBV23-1 and TRBJ1-5, with D possibly TRBD1 on 5 matching bases. TRBV23-1 is placed among ORFs of uncertain function. This CDR3 region has 19 residues. Trimming shortened V by 2 bases and J by 1 base, and 21 bases separated the two germline ends. This chain's CDR3 is CASSQPLRGEYRSNQPQHF. CDR3 in DNA: TGCGCCAGCAGTCAACCCCTAAGGGGCGAATATCGAAGCAATCAGCCCCAGCATTTT.

This rearrangement joins TRBV3-1 (or the pseudogene TRBV3-2) to TRBJ2-1; TRBD2 matches 9 bases. There are 17 residues in the CDR3. J was trimmed by 8 bases and V by 0 bases; bases with no gene match: 11. From germline, CDR1 is LGHDT and CDR2 YNNKEL (reference sequence). The CDR3, as DNA: TGTGCCAGCAGCCAAGATCTGACTAGCGGAGGGGGGGATGAGCAGTTCTTC. This translates into CASSQDLTSGGGDEQFF.

A note on this clone: At one boundary the junction diverges from the germline segment, which might be a read error. The rearrangement uses TRBV7-7 and TRBJ2-2; D gene ambiguous. The CDR3 is made up of 13 amino acids. Germline lookup yields CDR1 SSHAT and CDR2 FNYEAQ (reference sequence). CDR3 loop: CASSLGSIGELFF. The CDR3, as DNA: TGTGCTAGCAGCTTAGGTAGTATCGGGGAGCTGTTTTTT. The full variable domain, its missing parts supplied by reference TRBV7-7 and TRBJ2-2, is GAGVSQSPRYKVTKRGQDVTLRCDPISSHATLYWYQQALGQGPEFLTYFNYEAQPDKSGLPSDRFSAERPEGSISTLTIQRTEQRDSAMYRCASSLGSIGELFFGEGSRLTVL.

Here the CDR3 reads CASSSGTGWGMNTEAFF. The CDR3 nucleotides are TGTGCCAGCAGTTCGGGGACAGGTTGGGGAATGAACACTGAAGCTTTCTTT. The chain combines TRBV27 with TRBJ1-1, with TRBD1 identical over 8 bases. This CDR3 contains 17 residues. CDR1 and CDR2 (germline): MNHEY, SMNVEV (reference sequence). Trimming took 4 bases from V and 0 from J; bases not matched to a gene: 10.

This rearrangement joins TRBV6-5 to TRBJ2-1, with unresolved D. This CDR3 is built from 12 residues. The germline CDR1 and CDR2 sequences are MNHEY and SVGAGI. Trimming shortened V by 4 bases and J by 5 bases, and 6 bases separated the two germline ends. The CDR3 spells CASSFSNNEQFF. The CDR3 DNA follows: TGTGCCAGCAGTTTTTCCAACAATGAGCAGTTCTTC.

The rearrangement joins TRBV27 to TRBJ1-1, with TRBD1 as a possible D gene (5 bases). Germline V CDR1 and CDR2: MNHEY, SMNVEV (reference sequence). V lost 4 bases and J lost 3, with 21 bases in between. CDR3 length: 17 amino acids. Written as DNA, the CDR3 is TGTGCCAGCAGTTCTGTCGTTAGGGGCCGGGGGGACACTGAAGCTTTCTTT. Amino acids: CASSSVVRGRGDTEAFF.

This clone was counted only a few times. The chain uses TRBV4-1 and TRBJ2-2, with 9 bases matching TRBD2. V gave up 0 bases and J gave up 1 base; unmatched junction bases: 12. The CDR3 runs 20 residues. Germline-derived CDR1 and CDR2 are MGHRA and YSYEKL. The CDR3 reads CASSQDGQGRLAVNTGELFF. DNA of the CDR3: TGCGCCAGCAGCCAAGATGGCCAGGGGAGACTAGCGGTGAACACCGGGGAGCTGTTTTTT.

The J gene is TRBJ2-7, the V gene TRBV6-5, with D possibly TRBD2 on 7 matching bases. Per germline, CDR1 MNHEY and CDR2 SVGAGI. The CDR3 is made up of 15 amino acids. V shed 2 bases and J shed 5 bases, with 16 bases lying between them. CDR3 residues: CASSYGGRGKDEQYF. The DNA of the CDR3 is TGTGCCAGCAGTTACGGGGGGAGGGGGAAGGACGAGCAGTACTTC.

The chain joins TRBV4-1 to TRBJ2-7; 9 bases fit TRBD1. CDR1 and CDR2 from the germline V gene are MGHRA and YSYEKL. The CDR3 runs to 16 residues. Unmatched junction bases numbered 5, after V lost 2 bases and J lost 0 bases. As DNA, the CDR3 is TGCGCCAGCAGCCAAAGACAGGGGGACATCTCCTACGAGCAGTACTTC. This codes for CASSQRQGDISYEQYF.

This chain joins TRBV19 and TRBJ2-1; 11 positions agree with TRBD2. There are 15 residues in the CDR3. Germline V CDR1 and CDR2: LNHDA, SQIVND (reference sequence). With 6 bases clipped from V and 4 bases from J, the junction kept 5 bases outside the gene matches. The CDR3: CASSLLAGAYNEQFF. The CDR3 DNA reads as TGTGCCAGTAGCCTACTAGCGGGAGCTTACAATGAGCAGTTCTTC.

The rearrangement uses TRBV5-1 and TRBJ1-3, with D uncertain. The germline CDR1 and CDR2 sequences are SGHRS and YFSETQ. The length of the CDR3 is 13 residues. V was clipped by 3 bases and J by 8 bases, with 12 bases between them. The CDR3 loop is CASSSGAPDTIYF. CDR3 coding DNA: TGCGCCAGCAGCTCAGGAGCCCCAGACACCATATATTTT.

This rearrangement joins TRBV28 to TRBJ2-3, with TRBD2 matching 9 bases. Germline values: CDR1 MDHEN, CDR2 SYDVKM. The CDR3 runs 14 residues. V shed 6 bases, J shed 3 bases, and the junction held 4 bases outside the gene matches. The CDR3 coding sequence is TGTGCCAGCAGCAAGCGGGAGGAGACAGATACGCAGTATTTT. It yields the protein CASSKREETDTQYF.

The genes are TRBV18 and TRBJ2-5; 9 bases fit TRBD1. The germline V gene encodes CDR1 KGHSH and CDR2 LQKENI. V was pared by 3 bases and J by 2 bases, with 4 bases of the junction left unmatched. This CDR3 is 15 amino acids long. CDR3: CASSPSDRGQETQYF. The CDR3 region has the DNA TGTGCCAGCTCACCCTCGGACAGGGGACAAGAGACCCAGTACTTC.

The rearrangement joins TRBV5-1 to TRBJ2-3; TRBD1 matches at 7 bases. CDR1 SGHRS and CDR2 YFSETQ come from the germline V gene. V was clipped by 0 bases and J by 2 bases; unmatched bases: 6. The CDR3 consists of 16 residues. DNA for the CDR3: TGCGCCAGCAGCTTGGAAGGGGGACAGTTCACAGATACGCAGTATTTT. This translates into CASSLEGGQFTDTQYF.

V usage is TRBV11-2 and J usage is TRBJ2-3, with 15 positions matching TRBD2. Germline loops: CDR1 SGHAT, CDR2 FQNNGV. V lost 7 bases to trimming and J lost 3 bases; unmatched junction nucleotides: 8. The CDR3 has 17 amino acids. The CDR3: CASTPSGTSGGTDTQYF. For the CDR3, the DNA is TGTGCCAGCACCCCGAGCGGGACTAGCGGGGGGACAGATACGCAGTATTTT.

This chain links TRBV7-2 with TRBJ1-3; D is uncertain. Deletions cut 2 bases from V and 5 bases from J, with 4 bases between. This CDR3 is 12 amino acids long. CDR1 and CDR2 from the germline V gene are SGHTA and FQGNSA. The CDR3 is CASSLYRNTIYF. The CDR3 nucleotides are TGTGCCAGCAGCTTATACAGAAACACCATATATTTT.